This passage covers 21 T cell receptor beta chains from one sample sequenced in a study of low-dose radiotherapy and immunotherapy resistance in tumors. Both TCRalpha and TCRbeta chains were reverse transcribed with V-gene-specific primers. Both a constant-region primer and a V-primer adapter served to amplify TCRs across roughly 21 PCR cycles. TCRdb recomputed calls from the reads with MiXCR, one row per CDR3 protein. Among 13,000 to 15,000 distinct CDR3 sequences, more than 60% were seen once, and the ten largest hold 4.5% to 5%. The receptors derive from a human donor with advanced metastatic prostate, ovarian, gallbladder or colorectal cancer (not recorded which). This table probably holds off-target reads from a library built for another chain.

This rearrangement joins TRBV20-1 to TRBJ2-5; TRBD2 matches at 10 bases. The CDR3 length is 15 residues. The germline V gene encodes CDR1 DFQATT and CDR2 SNEGSKA (reference sequence). The ends lost 1 base at V and 1 base at J; junction bases unmatched: 3. The CDR3 is CSARGSGGGQETQYF. CDR3 nucleotide sequence: TGCAGTGCTAGAGGGAGCGGGGGGGGCCAAGAGACCCAGTACTTC.

This chain joins TRBV7-8 and TRBJ2-5, with 7 positions matching TRBD2. The CDR3 is 14 residues long. Trimming at V came to 1 base and at J to 4 bases, leaving 3 bases not matched to a gene. CDR1 is SGHVS and CDR2 is FQNEAQ in the germline V gene. The CDR3: CASSLEGTTETQYF. Here the CDR3 DNA reads TGTGCCAGCAGCTTAGAGGGGACTACAGAGACCCAGTACTTC.

This clonotype appeared once. The chain combines TRBV7-2 with TRBJ2-3, with D uncertain. Germline V CDR1 and CDR2: SGHTA, FQGNSA. The CDR3 loop spans 13 amino acids. V was trimmed by 5 bases and J by 0 bases, leaving 6 bases between them. The CDR3 loop is CASSPPSTDTQYF. In nucleotides, the CDR3 is TGTGCCAGCAGCCCCCCTAGCACAGATACGCAGTATTTT.

The chain recombines TRBV7-9 with TRBJ2-7, with 7 bases aligning to TRBD1. The germline CDR1 and CDR2 sequences are SEHNR and FQNEAQ (reference sequence). There are 12 residues in the CDR3. The junction had 4 bases not matched to a gene; V was cut back by 5 bases and J by 6 bases. CDR3 residues: CASSGQVGEQYF. The CDR3 DNA reads as TGTGCCAGCAGCGGACAGGTGGGCGAGCAGTACTTC.

The V and J genes are TRBV7-2 and TRBJ2-2; D may match TRBD1 or TRBD2 (6 bases each). Deletions cut 3 bases from V and 5 bases from J, with 13 bases between. This CDR3 comprises 15 residues. CDR1 SGHTA and CDR2 FQGNSA come from the germline V gene. Written as DNA, the CDR3 is TGTGCCAGCAGCTTTTCCAGGGGAGGAACCGGGGAGCTGTTTTTT. Its protein is CASSFSRGGTGELFF. Full variable domain (outside the CDR3, taken from reference TRBV7-2 and TRBJ2-2): GAGVSQSPSNKVTEKGKDVELRCDPISGHTALYWYRQSLGQGLEFLIYFQGNSAPDKSGLPSDRFSAERTGGSVSTLTIQRTQQEDSAVYLCASSFSRGGTGELFFGEGSRLTVL.

This sequence joins TRBV2 and TRBJ1-2, with TRBD1 matching 7 bases. In germline, CDR1 is SNHLY, CDR2 FYNNEI. V was pared by 8 bases and J by 3 bases, with 18 bases of the junction left unmatched. The CDR3 runs 17 residues. CDR3 DNA sequence: TGTGCCAGCGATGACCTTTCAAGGGACAGAAATTACTATGGCTACACCTTC. This gives the protein CASDDLSRDRNYYGYTF.

The CDR3 sequence is CASTTQGDGYTF. The CDR3 coding sequence is TGTGCCAGCACCACACAGGGGGATGGCTACACCTTC. The rearrangement uses TRBV12-3 or TRBV12-4 and TRBJ1-2, with TRBD1 matching 8 bases. CDR3 length equals 12 residues. V trimming: 7 bases; J trimming: 6 bases; junction bases outside the gene matches: 4.

This clonotype is a singleton in its sample. DNA of the CDR3: TGTGCCAGCATTACGACGGCGAGCTCCTACGAGCAGTACTTC. Residues: CASITTASSYEQYF. V usage is TRBV2 and J usage is TRBJ2-7; D is ambiguous. CDR1 is SNHLY, CDR2 FYNNEI, per germline. The V end lost 7 bases, the J end lost 0 bases, and 13 bases lay between the germline ends. This CDR3 has 14 amino acids.

This sequence joins TRBV5-4 and TRBJ2-5; 9 bases are a match to TRBD2. With V trimmed by 0 bases and J by 4 bases, 7 bases remained unmatched. The germline gives CDR1 SGHNT, CDR2 YYREEE (reference sequence). CDR3 length: 16 residues. CDR3 coding DNA: TGTGCCAGCAGCTTGGCCGATGCGGGGGGGCGAGAGACCCAGTACTTC. Translated: CASSLADAGGRETQYF.

V and J are TRBV25-1 and TRBJ1-1; 11 bases match TRBD1. After removal of 3 bases from V and 4 bases from J, the junction contained 7 bases not matched to a gene. In germline, CDR1 is MGHDK, CDR2 SYGVNS. The CDR3 sequence is 16 residues long. This CDR3 is CASSELFGTGGTEAFF. The CDR3 bases are TGTGCCAGCAGTGAGTTATTCGGGACAGGGGGCACTGAAGCTTTCTTT.

V is TRBV5-1 and J is TRBJ2-7, with D possibly being TRBD2 (5 bases). V was pared by 4 bases and J by 4 bases, with 12 bases between. There are 13 residues in the CDR3. Germline V CDR1 and CDR2: SGHRS, YFSETQ. The CDR3 nucleotides read TGCGCCAGCAGCGTGGCAAGGACTTACGAGCAGTACTTC. Protein: CASSVARTYEQYF.

To note about this clonotype: Relative to the germline gene, one junction end is altered; a read error may explain this. The V and J genes are TRBV5-3 and TRBJ1-1; D ambiguous. TRBV5-3 is classed as an ORF, of uncertain function. There are 17 residues in the CDR3. The CDR3 DNA sequence: TGTGCCAGCAGCTTTTCCCCTCTTACAGTTATGAACACTGAAGCTTTCTTT. Translated, it gives CASSFSPLTVMNTEAFF.

The genes are TRBV3-1 and TRBJ1-2; D gene ambiguous. The length of the CDR3 is 13 residues. In germline, CDR1 is LGHDT, CDR2 YNNKEL (reference sequence). V was cut by 3 bases and J by 4 bases, with 9 bases left in between. In nucleotides, the CDR3 is TGTGCCAGCAGCCATAAGAGTACCTATGGCTACACCTTC. Protein: CASSHKSTYGYTF.

This chain uses TRBV2 with TRBJ1-2; D is unresolved. Germline V gene sequence: CDR1 SNHLY, CDR2 FYNNEI. The ends were cut back, 6 bases at V and 5 bases at J, with 4 bases in the middle. The CDR3 runs to 10 residues. CDR3: CASSNYGYTF. Written as DNA, the CDR3 is TGTGCCAGCAGCAATTATGGCTACACCTTC.

V and J are TRBV5-1 and TRBJ1-2; 12 nucleotides align to TRBD1. This CDR3 comprises 14 residues. Germline loops: CDR1 SGHRS, CDR2 YFSETQ. V lost 2 bases and J lost 8; bases outside the gene matches: 4. In nucleotides, the CDR3 is TGCGCCAGCAGCTTCGGGACAGGGGGCTCGGGCTACACCTTC. Translated, it gives CASSFGTGGSGYTF. Supplemented by reference TRBV5-1 and TRBJ1-2, the full variable domain reads KAGVTQTPRYLIKTRGQQVTLSCSPISGHRSVSWYQQTPGQGLQFLFEYFSETQRNKGNFPGRFSGRQFSNSRSEMNVSTLELGDSALYLCASSFGTGGSGYTFGSGTRLTVV.

The chain is built from TRBV19 and TRBJ1-5; 8 bases fit TRBD1. V shed 4 bases and J 7 bases; nucleotides not matched to a gene: 6. The CDR3 length is 14 residues. Germline V gene lookup returns CDR1 LNHDA and CDR2 SQIVND (reference sequence). The CDR3 DNA is TGTGCCAGTAGTACAGGACAGGGCGGACAGCCCCAGCATTTT. Its protein product is CASSTGQGGQPQHF.

The rearrangement joins TRBV20-1 to TRBJ2-1; tentative D call: TRBD1 (6 bases). This CDR3 is 14 amino acids long. CDR1 and CDR2 from the germline V gene are DFQATT and SNEGSKA (reference sequence). Between the trimmed V and J ends, which lost 3 bases and 6 bases, there was a span of 15 bases. The CDR3 sequence: CSASSQGIGNEQFF. The CDR3 region has the DNA TGCAGTGCTAGTAGCCAGGGGATCGGCAATGAGCAGTTCTTC.

The chain employs TRBV5-1 and TRBJ1-1; no clear D gene. Germline CDR1 and CDR2: SGHRS and YFSETQ. The CDR3 contains 16 residues. V gave up 3 bases and J gave up 3 bases, with 18 bases separating them. The CDR3 region has the DNA TGCGCCAGCAGCTCAGGAAGGAATCTTGAGGACACTGAAGCTTTCTTT. This gives the protein CASSSGRNLEDTEAFF. Full variable domain (rest looked up from reference TRBV5-1 and TRBJ1-1): KAGVTQTPRYLIKTRGQQVTLSCSPISGHRSVSWYQQTPGQGLQFLFEYFSETQRNKGNFPGRFSGRQFSNSRSEMNVSTLELGDSALYLCASSSGRNLEDTEAFFGQGTRLTVV.

CDR3 sequence reads: CASSTQGGQPQHF. CDR3 DNA: TGTGCCAGTAGTACACAGGGGGGTCAGCCCCAGCATTTT. This chain joins TRBV19 and TRBJ1-5; 8 positions match TRBD1. The germline V gene encodes CDR1 LNHDA and CDR2 SQIVND (reference sequence). The CDR3 covers 13 residues. The V gene end was trimmed by 4 bases and the J gene end by 6 bases; junction bases not matched to a gene: 2.

This clonotype came up once. CDR3 in DNA: TGTGCCAGCAGCTTTCGGGGCAGGAGCTCCTACAATGAGCAGTTCTTC. Translated, it gives CASSFRGRSSYNEQFF. The rearrangement links TRBV11-1 to TRBJ2-1; D may correspond to TRBD1 or TRBD2 (5 bases each). CDR1 SGHAT and CDR2 FQDESV come from the germline V gene (reference sequence). The CDR3 sequence is 16 residues long. V dropped 3 bases and J dropped 0 bases, with 12 bases sitting between them.

The CDR3 nucleotides are TGTGCCAGCAGTGAGGCGGGGGCGCGGAGAGAACAGCCCCAGCATTTT. Translating it yields CASSEAGARREQPQHF. The V gene is TRBV6-2 or TRBV6-3, the J gene TRBJ1-5, with D maybe TRBD1 (6 bases). V shed 5 bases and J shed 7 bases, with 21 bases lying between them. The CDR3 loop spans 16 amino acids. Germline V gene data show CDR1 as MNHEY and CDR2 as SVGEGT.